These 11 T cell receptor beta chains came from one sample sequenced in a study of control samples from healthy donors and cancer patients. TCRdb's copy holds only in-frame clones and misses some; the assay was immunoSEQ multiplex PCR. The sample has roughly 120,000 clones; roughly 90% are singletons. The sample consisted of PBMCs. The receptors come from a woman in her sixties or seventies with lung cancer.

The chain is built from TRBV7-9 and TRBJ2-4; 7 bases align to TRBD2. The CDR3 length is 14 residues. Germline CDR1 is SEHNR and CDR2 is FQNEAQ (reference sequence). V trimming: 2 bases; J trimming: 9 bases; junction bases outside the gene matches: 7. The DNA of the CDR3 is TGTGCCAGCAGCTTAAGTGAAGGCGGGAGCATTCAGTACTTC. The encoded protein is CASSLSEGGSIQYF. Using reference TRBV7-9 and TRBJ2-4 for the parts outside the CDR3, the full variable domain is DTGVSQNPRHKITKRGQNVTFRCDPISEHNRLYWYRQTLGQGPEFLTYFQNEAQLEKSRLLSDRFSAERPKGSFSTLEIQRTEQGDSAMYLCASSLSEGGSIQYFGAGTRLSVL.

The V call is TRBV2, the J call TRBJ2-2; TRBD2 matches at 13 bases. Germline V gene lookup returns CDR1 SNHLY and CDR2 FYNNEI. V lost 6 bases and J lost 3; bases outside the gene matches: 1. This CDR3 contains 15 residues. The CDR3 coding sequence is TGTGCCAGCAGCGGACTAGCGGGGGACACCGGGGAGCTGTTTTTT. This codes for CASSGLAGDTGELFF.

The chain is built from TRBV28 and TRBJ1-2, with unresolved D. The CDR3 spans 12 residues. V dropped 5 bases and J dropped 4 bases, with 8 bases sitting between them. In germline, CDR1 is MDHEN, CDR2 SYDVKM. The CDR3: CASSLYAYGYTF. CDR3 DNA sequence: TGTGCCAGCAGTCTATATGCCTATGGCTACACCTTC.

The CDR3 is CASSQMSYEQYF. CDR3 DNA: TGTGCCAGCAGTCAAATGTCCTACGAGCAGTACTTC. The chain carries TRBV2 and TRBJ2-7; D is unclear. The V gene's germline CDR1 is SNHLY and CDR2 FYNNEI. The CDR3 covers 12 residues. Trimming removed 5 bases at V and 1 base at J, with 6 bases between.

The CDR3 coding sequence is TGTGCCAGCACCCTGGACGCCCCAGGGGTCTCTGTCGAGCAGTACTTC. The encoded protein is CASTLDAPGVSVEQYF. The genes are TRBV5-5 and TRBJ2-7; D may be TRBD1 (6 bases). CDR3 length equals 16 residues. Per the germline V gene, CDR1 is SGHKS and CDR2 is YYEKEE (reference sequence). V shed 6 bases and J shed 6 bases, with 25 bases lying between them.

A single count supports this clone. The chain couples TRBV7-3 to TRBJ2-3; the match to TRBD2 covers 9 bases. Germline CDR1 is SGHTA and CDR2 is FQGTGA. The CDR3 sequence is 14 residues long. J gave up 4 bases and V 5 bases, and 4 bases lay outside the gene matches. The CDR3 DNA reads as TGTGCCAGCAGCCTCGGGACTAGCCCAGATACGCAGTATTTT. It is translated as CASSLGTSPDTQYF.

The CDR3 nucleotides are TGTGCCAGCAGTTTAGCGGGCTCGGTGTTTCAGCCCCAGCATTTT. Translated: CASSLAGSVFQPQHF. The genes are TRBV27 and TRBJ1-5; D not certain. There are 15 residues in the CDR3. V was pared by 2 bases and J by 6 bases, with 14 bases between. The germline V gene has CDR1 MNHEY and CDR2 SMNVEV (reference sequence).

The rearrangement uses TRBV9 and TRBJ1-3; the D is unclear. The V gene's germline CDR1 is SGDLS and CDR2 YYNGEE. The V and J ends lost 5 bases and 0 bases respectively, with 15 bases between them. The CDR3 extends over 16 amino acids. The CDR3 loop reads CASSTDGIFSGNTIYF. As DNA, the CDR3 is TGTGCCAGCAGTACTGACGGGATATTCTCTGGAAACACCATATATTTT. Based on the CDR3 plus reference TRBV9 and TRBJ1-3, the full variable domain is DSGVTQTPKHLITATGQRVTLRCSPRSGDLSVYWYQQSLDQGLQFLIQYYNGEERAKGNILERFSAQQFPDLHSELNLSSLELGDSALYFCASSTDGIFSGNTIYFGEGSWLTVV.

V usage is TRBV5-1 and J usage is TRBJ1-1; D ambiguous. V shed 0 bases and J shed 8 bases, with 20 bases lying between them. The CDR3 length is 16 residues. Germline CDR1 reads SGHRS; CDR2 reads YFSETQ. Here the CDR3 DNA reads TGCGCCAGCAGCTTGGATTACATGGGCAGCTCTTCCGAAGCTTTCTTT. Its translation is CASSLDYMGSSSEAFF.

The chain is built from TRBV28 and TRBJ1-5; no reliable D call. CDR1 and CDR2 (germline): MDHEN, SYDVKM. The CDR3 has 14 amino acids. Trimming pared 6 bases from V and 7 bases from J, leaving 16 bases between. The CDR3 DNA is TGTGCCAGCAGGGGGATCACCTCTGGACAGCCCCAGCATTTT. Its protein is CASRGITSGQPQHF.

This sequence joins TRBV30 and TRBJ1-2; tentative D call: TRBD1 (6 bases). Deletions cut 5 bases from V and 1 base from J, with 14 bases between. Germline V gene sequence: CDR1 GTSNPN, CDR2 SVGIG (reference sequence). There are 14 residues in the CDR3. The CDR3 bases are TGTGCCTGGGATAACGGACAGTTTAACTATGGCTACACCTTC. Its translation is CAWDNGQFNYGYTF.